Listed below are T cell receptor beta chains from one sample, sequenced in a study of T cell repertoires in aging, cancer and after chemotherapy. Using its own MiXCR run on the multiplex PCR reads, TCRdb lists one record per CDR3 protein. The data hold around 13,000 distinct CDR3 sequences, with approximately 28% observed a single time. What was sequenced was blood. The receptor source for this set is a human donor with a blood cancer. The CDR3 runs from the conserved cysteine through the conserved F or W. Fields, in order: J gene, D gene, clone size, V gene, CDR3 protein, CDR3 DNA. D genes are given only for firm matches. Part of the rows lack a size; the others show once, few, many or a class for expanded clones.

>TRBJ2-7|TRBD1|NA|TRBV4-3
CASSQTPRQGVYEQYF
TGCGCCAGCAGCCAAACACCCCGACAGGGTGTCTACGAGCAGTACTTC
>TRBJ2-3|TRBD2|few|TRBV24-1
CATSDSGLAGVNWVKDTQYF
TGTGCCACCAGTGATTCCGGACTAGCGGGAGTTAATTGGGTGAAGGATACGCAGTATTTT
>TRBJ1-2|NA|NA|TRBV2
CASSDHRTNYGYTF
TGTGCCAGCAGTGATCACAGGACTAACTATGGCTACACCTTC
>TRBJ1-1|NA|NA|TRBV20-1
CSASPVTFQRRAFF
TGCAGTGCTAGCCCCGTTACTTTTCAGAGGAGGGCTTTCTTT
>TRBJ1-6|NA|few|TRBV6-2/TRBV6-3
CASSFRGSSYNSPLHF
TGTGCCAGCAGTTTCCGGGGAAGCTCCTATAATTCACCCCTCCACTTT
>TRBJ2-5|TRBD1|few|TRBV10-3
CAVGDRTGETQYF
TGTGCCGTAGGGGACAGGACAGGGGAGACCCAGTACTTC
>TRBJ1-2|NA|NA|TRBV4-3
CASSQVASQGGGYTF
TGCGCCAGCAGCCAAGTAGCCTCACAGGGCGGTGGCTACACCTTC
>TRBJ2-1|TRBD2|few|TRBV4-3
CASSQEFVGLAGAYEQFF
TGCGCCAGCAGCCAAGAATTTGTCGGTCTAGCGGGAGCATATGAGCAGTTCTTC
>TRBJ1-1|NA|few|TRBV5-6
CASSWAGKGGTEAFF
TGTGCCAGCAGCTGGGCCGGGAAGGGGGGCACTGAAGCTTTCTTT
>TRBJ2-1|NA|few|TRBV7-9
CASSLGGHSYNEQFF
TGTGCCAGCAGCTTAGGCGGCCACTCCTACAATGAGCAGTTCTTC
>TRBJ1-1|TRBD1|many|TRBV30
CAWRLGQKNTEAFF
TGTGCCTGGAGGCTGGGACAGAAGAACACTGAAGCTTTCTTT
>TRBJ1-5|NA|few|TRBV20-1
CSANTQKGRTNQPQHF
TGCAGTGCTAACACCCAGAAGGGACGTACGAATCAGCCCCAGCATTTT
>TRBJ1-2|NA|medium-sized|TRBV19
CASSTRTADYGYTF
TGTGCCAGTAGTACCCGAACGGCGGACTATGGCTACACCTTC
>TRBJ1-1|NA|many|TRBV27
CASRIQGTHTEAFF
TGTGCCAGCAGGATACAGGGTACGCACACTGAAGCTTTCTTT
>TRBJ1-6|NA|few|TRBV27
CASSDDGGAYNSPLHF
TGTGCCAGCAGCGACGACGGGGGCGCCTATAATTCACCCCTCCACTTT
>TRBJ2-7|NA|medium-sized|TRBV19
CATLGGNSYEQYF
TGTGCCACTCTCGGAGGGAACTCCTACGAGCAGTACTTC
>TRBJ2-1|TRBD2|few|TRBV10-3
CALWTSNNEQFF
TGTGCCCTCTGGACTAGCAACAATGAGCAGTTCTTC
>TRBJ2-1|TRBD2|medium-sized|TRBV6-2/TRBV6-3
CASGLAFYNEQFF
TGTGCCAGCGGACTAGCGTTCTACAATGAGCAGTTCTTC
>TRBJ1-2|NA|few|TRBV12-3/TRBV12-4
CASSLAARNYGYTF
TGTGCCAGCAGTTTAGCCGCCAGGAACTATGGCTACACCTTC
>TRBJ1-1|NA|NA|TRBV18
CASSPDGLEAFF
TGTGCCAGCTCACCGGATGGACTTGAAGCTTTCTTT
>TRBJ1-5|NA|many|TRBV27
CASSLFGNQPQHF
TGTGCCAGCAGTTTATTCGGCAATCAGCCCCAGCATTTT
>TRBJ2-7|NA|NA|TRBV20-1
CSARDSALHEQYF
TGCAGTGCTAGAGATTCAGCCCTCCACGAGCAGTACTTC
>TRBJ2-3|NA|few|TRBV20-1
CSASRDFTDTQYF
TGCAGTGCTAGCCGGGACTTCACAGATACGCAGTATTTT
>TRBJ1-1|NA|NA|TRBV4-3
CASSQETGRYTEAFF
TGCGCCAGCAGCCAAGAGACGGGACGGTACACTGAAGCTTTCTTT
>TRBJ2-1|TRBD2|many|TRBV19
CASSLSGGSYNEQFF
TGTGCCAGTAGTTTGAGCGGGGGCTCCTACAATGAGCAGTTCTTC
>TRBJ2-4|TRBD1|medium-sized|TRBV30
CAWSRGGAAKNIQYF
TGTGCCTGGAGTCGAGGGGGCGCTGCCAAAAACATTCAGTACTTC
>TRBJ1-1|NA|many|TRBV6-2/TRBV6-3
CASSYIANTEAFF
TGTGCCAGCAGTTACATAGCGAACACTGAAGCTTTCTTT